These 16 T cell receptor beta chains came from one sample sequenced in a study of beta chain features in type 1 diabetes. The authors reverse transcribed all of the isolated RNA, so sequencing captured expressed TCRB transcripts. Libraries were prepared by immunoSEQ multiplex PCR; TCRdb keeps only in-frame clonotypes and omits some of them. The sample shows about 900,000 clones, roughly 15% of them seen only once. The sample consisted of naive CD4+ T cells from blood. These TCRs come from a woman aged 18-29 years in good health.

A few counts support this clone. The chain carries TRBV2 and TRBJ2-3; D unresolved. Trimming cost V 8 bases and J 2 bases, with 8 bases left between them. The CDR3 has 12 amino acids. CDR1 and CDR2 from the germline V gene are SNHLY and FYNNEI. The CDR3 region is CASAKNTDTQYF. The DNA for the CDR3 is TGTGCCAGCGCGAAAAACACAGATACGCAGTATTTT.

This clone was seen a few times. This chain joins TRBV5-1 and TRBJ2-2; D possibly corresponds to TRBD2 (6 bases). The CDR3 spans 16 residues. Germline CDR1 is SGHRS and CDR2 is YFSETQ. V shed 3 bases and J shed 6 bases, with 18 bases lying between them. The CDR3 loop is CASSSLAGSLAGELFF. The DNA for the CDR3 is TGCGCCAGCAGCTCACTAGCTGGGAGCTTGGCCGGGGAGCTGTTTTTT.

A few counts support this clone. The chain links TRBV5-8 to TRBJ2-7; 7 nucleotides agree with TRBD1. V shed 0 bases and J 3 bases; nucleotides not matched to a gene: 9. The germline CDR1 and CDR2 sequences are SGHTS and YDEGEE. This CDR3 is built from 16 residues. CDR3: CASSLGMWDSFYEQYF. The CDR3 coding sequence is TGTGCCAGCAGCTTGGGTATGTGGGACAGCTTCTACGAGCAGTACTTC.

This clone turned up a few times. This chain uses TRBV5-4 with TRBJ1-1, with D possibly matching TRBD1 (6 bases). Trimming pared 4 bases from V and 4 bases from J, leaving 11 bases between. Per the germline V gene, CDR1 is SGHNT and CDR2 is YYREEE (reference sequence). This CDR3 contains 13 residues. The CDR3 region has the DNA TGTGCCAGCAGCGTACAGGGTAGCACTGAAGCTTTCTTT. As protein: CASSVQGSTEAFF.

With regard to this clone: This specimen includes other DNA sequences encoding the same CDR3. V and J are TRBV6-5 and TRBJ2-6; 7 bases agree with TRBD2. The V and J ends lost 5 bases and 4 bases, in that order; junction bases with no gene match: 5. Germline CDR1 and CDR2: MNHEY and SVGAGI. CDR3 length: 15 residues. CDR3 sequence: CASSARRGGANVLTF. The DNA for the CDR3 is TGTGCCAGCAGTGCCCGGCGGGGGGGGGCCAACGTCCTGACTTTC.

This clone appeared a few times. This chain joins TRBV11-2 and TRBJ2-2; D gene uncertain. Germline V gene sequence: CDR1 SGHAT, CDR2 FQNNGV. Trimming left V 4 bases short and J 2 bases short, with 2 bases between. This CDR3 comprises 12 residues. As DNA, the CDR3 is TGTGCCAGCAGCTCCAACACCGGGGAGCTGTTTTTT. Translation gives CASSSNTGELFF.

The chain links TRBV5-1 to TRBJ2-2, with D unresolved. Trimming stripped 2 bases from V and 2 bases from J, with 16 bases between. The CDR3 is made up of 17 amino acids. The germline CDR1 and CDR2 sequences are SGHRS and YFSETQ. The CDR3 sequence: CASSFLGLTQNTGELFF. CDR3 bases: TGCGCCAGCAGCTTTTTGGGTTTAACCCAAAACACCGGGGAGCTGTTTTTT.

This clone was counted only a few times. The chain joins TRBV7-6 to TRBJ2-1; 12 nucleotides line up with TRBD2. Germline CDR1 SGHVS, CDR2 FNYEAQ. CDR3 size: 20 residues. V was clipped by 1 base and J by 2 bases; unmatched bases: 12. This chain's CDR3 is CASSLGGLAGGKRAYNEQFF. The CDR3 DNA reads as TGTGCCAGCAGCTTAGGCGGTCTAGCGGGAGGGAAACGCGCCTACAATGAGCAGTTCTTC.

This clone was counted a few times. The chain joins TRBV29-1 to TRBJ2-5, with D tentatively TRBD2 (5 bases). Germline V gene lookup returns CDR1 SQVTM and CDR2 ANQGSEA. The CDR3 contains 12 residues. V was shortened by 3 bases and J by 4 bases, with 9 bases between the two germline ends. The CDR3 DNA follows: TGCAGCGTTGATTCGGCGGGAGAGACCCAGTACTTC. Translation: CSVDSAGETQYF.

Details on this clone: The identical CDR3 is also encoded by other nucleotide sequences in the sample. The chain couples TRBV9 to TRBJ2-2; TRBD1 agrees at 10 bases. Trimming cost V 4 bases and J 5 bases; bases outside gene matches: 5. Germline CDR1 is SGDLS and CDR2 is YYNGEE. The CDR3 runs to 15 residues. CDR3 amino acids: CASSPRTGGTGELFF. CDR3 DNA sequence: TGTGCCAGCAGCCCCAGGACAGGGGGGACCGGGGAGCTGTTTTTT.

This clone has more than one count but fewer than ten. The chain combines TRBV9 with TRBJ2-7; D is perhaps TRBD2 (5 bases). Germline CDR1 is SGDLS and CDR2 is YYNGEE. There are 16 residues in the CDR3. Deletions cut 0 bases from V and 5 bases from J, with 18 bases between. Here the CDR3 reads CASSVGVLRGSDEQYF. The CDR3 DNA is TGTGCCAGCAGCGTAGGGGTTCTACGGGGTAGCGACGAGCAGTACTTC.

The gene calls are TRBV7-9 and TRBJ1-4; TRBD1 might be the D (6 bases). V was clipped by 2 bases and J by 8 bases, with 12 bases between them. This CDR3 contains 14 residues. The germline CDR1 and CDR2 sequences are SEHNR and FQNEAQ (reference sequence). The CDR3 DNA is TGTGCCAGCAGCTTAAAGGGGGTGCGAGAAAAACTGTTTTTT. The encoded protein is CASSLKGVREKLFF.

This clone was seen a few times. The chain couples TRBV11-1 to TRBJ2-2; D ambiguous. Trimming cost V 5 bases and J 6 bases, with 7 bases left between them. This CDR3 is 12 amino acids long. The V gene's germline CDR1 is SGHAT and CDR2 FQDESV (reference sequence). The CDR3 reads CASSRGAGELFF. CDR3 DNA: TGTGCCAGCAGCCGTGGCGCCGGGGAGCTGTTTTTT.

This clone has a handful of counts. The chain employs TRBV19 and TRBJ2-5, with 7 positions matching TRBD2. With V trimmed by 3 bases and J by 2 bases, 3 bases remained unmatched. Germline lookup yields CDR1 LNHDA and CDR2 SQIVND (reference sequence). The CDR3 extends over 14 amino acids. The DNA for the CDR3 is TGTGCCAGTAGTATTTACGGGGGGCAAGAGACCCAGTACTTC. Amino acids: CASSIYGGQETQYF.

The rearrangement uses TRBV7-2 and TRBJ2-2; a weak D match, TRBD1 (7 bases). The V gene's germline CDR1 is SGHTA and CDR2 FQGNSA. The V end was cut by 10 bases, the J end by 7 bases, with 19 bases between. CDR3 size: 14 residues. CDR3 protein: CATQPTGRIGELFF. DNA of the CDR3: TGTGCCACCCAACCGACAGGGAGGATCGGGGAGCTGTTTTTT. The full variable domain, in which reference TRBV7-2 and TRBJ2-2 provide the parts outside the CDR3, is GAGVSQSPSNKVTEKGKDVELRCDPISGHTALYWYRQSLGQGLEFLIYFQGNSAPDKSGLPSDRFSAERTGGSVSTLTIQRTQQEDSAVYLCATQPTGRIGELFFGEGSRLTVL.

This clone was seen a few times. The V and J genes are TRBV4-1 and TRBJ2-1, with 8 bases matching TRBD2. Germline lookup yields CDR1 MGHRA and CDR2 YSYEKL. This CDR3 is built from 16 residues. The V segment lost 6 bases and the J segment 0 bases; nucleotides outside the gene matches: 7. CDR3 sequence: CASRSTSGASYNEQFF. CDR3 DNA sequence: TGCGCCAGCAGATCTACTAGCGGAGCCTCCTACAATGAGCAGTTCTTC.